This entry features one TCR beta chain sequence. What it binds is unknown. The sample originates from a study of blood T cells in healthy people across ages. V lost 5 bases, J lost 0 bases, and 12 bases lay in between. This CDR3 is built from 15 residues. The authors ran a second PCR of about 7 to 11 cycles using a sample-barcoded 5' primer and a J-beta primer mix. Each sample yielded at least 2.5 million CDR3-containing paired-end reads. TCRdb fed the 5' RACE reads into MiXCR, producing one record per CDR3 protein. The sample holds about 780,000 distinct CDR3 sequences, 46% seen once. Regarding the study as a whole: CMV status of donors was unknown, possibly confounding expanded clonotype changes.

This clonotype was obtained from a man older than 75 in good health. The specimen was blood. V and J are TRBV12-3 or TRBV12-4 and TRBJ2-3; D may be TRBD2 (5 bases). CDR3 nucleotides: TGTGCCAGCAGTCCCACTAGAGTCAGCACAGATACGCAGTATTTT. This encodes CASSPTRVSTDTQYF.